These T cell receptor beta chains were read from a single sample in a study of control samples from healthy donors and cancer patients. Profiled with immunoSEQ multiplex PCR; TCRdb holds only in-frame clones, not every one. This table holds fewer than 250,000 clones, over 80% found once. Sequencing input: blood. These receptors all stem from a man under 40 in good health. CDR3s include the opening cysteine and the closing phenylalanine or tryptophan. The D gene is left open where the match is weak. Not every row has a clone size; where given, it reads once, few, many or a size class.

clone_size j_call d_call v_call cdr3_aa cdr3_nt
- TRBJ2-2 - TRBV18 CASSHVGGPTGELFF TGTGCCAGCTCACACGTTGGGGGTCCTACCGGGGAGCTGTTTTTT
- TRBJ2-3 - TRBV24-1 CATSDSRFSLTDTQYF TGTGCCACCAGTGATTCACGGTTTTCCCTCACAGATACGCAGTATTTT
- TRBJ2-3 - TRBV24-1 CATSETTDTQYF TGTGCCACCAGTGAAACGACAGATACGCAGTATTTT
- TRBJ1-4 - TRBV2 CASARKGLKLFF TGTGCCAGCGCGCGAAAGGGACTGAAACTGTTTTTT
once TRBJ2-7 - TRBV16 CASSQGFSSYEQYF TGTGCCAGCAGCCAAGGTTTCAGTTCCTACGAGCAGTACTTC
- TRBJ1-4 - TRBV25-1 CASSGVWGAEKLFF TGTGCCAGCAGTGGGGTGTGGGGTGCTGAAAAACTGTTTTTT
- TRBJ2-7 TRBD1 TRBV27 CASSKGQGGTYEQYF TGTGCCAGCAGCAAAGGACAGGGGGGCACCTACGAGCAGTACTTC
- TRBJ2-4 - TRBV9 CASSVDRENIQYF TGTGCCAGCAGCGTAGACAGGGAGAACATTCAGTACTTC
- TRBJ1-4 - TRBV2 CASNPGAYNEKLFF TGTGCCAGCAACCCGGGGGCCTATAATGAAAAACTGTTTTTT
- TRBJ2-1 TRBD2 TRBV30 CAWSGTSGGANEQFF TGTGCCTGGAGTGGGACTAGCGGGGGGGCCAATGAGCAGTTCTTC
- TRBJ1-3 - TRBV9 CASSIRPGNGNTIYF TGTGCCAGCAGCATCAGGCCAGGGAACGGAAACACCATATATTTT
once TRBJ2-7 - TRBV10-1 CASSESPDGSYEQYF TGCGCCAGCAGTGAGTCCCCGGACGGAAGCTACGAGCAGTACTTC
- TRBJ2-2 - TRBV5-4 CASSLVVFASGDTGELFF TGTGCCAGCAGCTTGGTAGTGTTCGCTTCCGGGGACACCGGGGAGCTGTTTTTT
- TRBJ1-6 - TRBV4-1 CASSQDRSGAYNSPLHF TGCGCCAGCAGCCAAGATCGAAGCGGCGCTTATAATTCACCCCTCCACTTT
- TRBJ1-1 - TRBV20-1 CSAGPPPEAFF TGCAGTGCTGGACCGCCCCCTGAAGCTTTCTTT
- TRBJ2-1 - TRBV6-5 CASSDELLRHPKQFF TGTGCCAGCAGCGATGAACTTCTACGACATCCGAAGCAGTTCTTC
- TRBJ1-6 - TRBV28 CASSLVGPYNSPLHF TGTGCCAGCAGTTTAGTCGGCCCGTATAATTCACCCCTCCACTTT
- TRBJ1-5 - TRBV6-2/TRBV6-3 CASSYGPGGPNQPQHF TGTGCCAGCAGTTACGGGCCGGGGGGCCCCAATCAGCCCCAGCATTTT
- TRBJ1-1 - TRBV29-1 CSVCYKMNTEAFF TGCAGCGTTTGCTACAAGATGAACACTGAAGCTTTCTTT
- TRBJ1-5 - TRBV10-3 CAISEGQYSNQPQHF TGTGCCATCAGTGAGGGCCAATATAGCAATCAGCCCCAGCATTTT
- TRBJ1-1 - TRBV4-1 CASSLHNTEAFF TGCGCCAGCAGCCTGCATAACACTGAAGCTTTCTTT
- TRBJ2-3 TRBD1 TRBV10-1 CASSKTGGGNGTDTQYF TGCGCCAGCAGTAAGACAGGGGGCGGGAATGGCACAGATACGCAGTATTTT
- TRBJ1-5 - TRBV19 CASQVGSGRPQHF TGTGCCAGTCAAGTGGGGAGCGGGAGGCCCCAGCATTTT
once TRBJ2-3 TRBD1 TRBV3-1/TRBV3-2 CASSQGQGWYF TGTGCCAGCAGCCAAGGACAGGGCTGGTATTTT
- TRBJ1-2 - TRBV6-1 CASSSLLYGYTF TGTGCCAGCAGCTCCCTACTCTATGGCTACACCTTC
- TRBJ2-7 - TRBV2 CASTPTGTGNYEQYF TGTGCCAGCACTCCCACAGGTACAGGGAACTACGAGCAGTACTTC
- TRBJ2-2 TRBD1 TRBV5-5 CASRSGTGVTGELFF TGTGCCAGCAGGTCCGGGACAGGGGTTACCGGGGAGCTGTTTTTT
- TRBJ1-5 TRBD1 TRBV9 CASGGGQTHQPQHF TGTGCCAGCGGCGGGGGACAGACTCATCAGCCCCAGCATTTT
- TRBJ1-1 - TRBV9 CASSPQMNTEAFF TGTGCCAGCAGCCCTCAGATGAACACTGAAGCTTTCTTT
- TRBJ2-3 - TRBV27 CASRDKGKSTDTQYF TGTGCCAGCAGAGATAAGGGGAAGAGCACAGATACGCAGTATTTT
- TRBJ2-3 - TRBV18 CASSSGTGGPTDTQYF TGTGCCAGCTCTTCGGGGACCGGGGGCCCCACAGATACGCAGTATTTT
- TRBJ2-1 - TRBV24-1 CATSDFYNEQFF TGTGCCACCAGTGATTTCTACAATGAGCAGTTCTTC
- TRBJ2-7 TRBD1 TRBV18 CASSPLFGQGASEQYF TGTGCCAGCTCACCATTATTCGGGCAGGGGGCCAGCGAGCAGTACTTC
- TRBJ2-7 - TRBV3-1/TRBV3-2 CASSQVLASPYEQYF TGTGCCAGCAGCCAAGTGTTAGCCTCCCCCTACGAGCAGTACTTC
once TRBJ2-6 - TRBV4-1 CASSQDEVAGANVLTF TGCGCCAGCAGCCAAGATGAGGTAGCAGGGGCCAACGTCCTGACTTTC
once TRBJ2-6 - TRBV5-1 CASSIRQDESSSGANVLTF TGCGCCAGCAGCATCCGACAGGACGAGTCCTCCTCTGGGGCCAACGTCCTGACTTTC
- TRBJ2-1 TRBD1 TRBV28 CASSLTGESNEQFF TGTGCCAGCAGTTTGACAGGGGAGTCCAATGAGCAGTTCTTC